This T cell receptor beta chain emerged from a study of shared clonotypes between healthy human individuals (dated by TCRdb to the early 2020s). Study-level background: The cohort comprised two women and a few men aged 18 to 49 years. Per donor, three plates each were used for CD4 naive and CD4 memory, two for CD8 naive, and one for CD8 memory. Blood TCR repertoires of roughly five healthy adults were deeply sequenced to estimate repertoire size and the extent of clonotype sharing between individuals. Libraries were prepared and TCR repertoires were sequenced by different laboratories using diverse techniques, in order to increase sequencing depth and limit assay-specific biases. Leukapheresis yielded between about 0.85 and 10 billion PBMCs per donor. The investigation overall reported the following: When four donors were compared, the shared fraction of clonotypes was about 5% for naive CD4, less than 4% for naive CD8, roughly 2.3% for memory CD4, and about 0.36% for memory CD8. Pairwise subsampling led to the expectation that sequencing depth would affect the degree of clonotype sharing among donors. Compared with non-shared clonotypes, clonotypes shared by all four sorted-subset donors had higher generation probabilities. Naive subsets generally had larger estimated clonotype richness than memory subsets. Incomplete sequencing was indicated by rarefaction of sorted-subset datasets, despite the large sequencing depth. The genetic and exposure-history diversity represented was limited by the small number of donors. Sampling was limited to blood, and TCR repertoires in tissue likely differ from TCR repertoires in blood.

The donors were healthy, HIV-negative adults with no recently reported acute infections or vaccinations. All donors were Caucasian adults living in Nashville, Tennessee, USA. CD4+ T cells were enriched by magnetic negative selection, after which naive cells were positively selected on CD45RA and the negative fraction was taken as the memory subset. Blood was collected by leukapheresis, and PBMCs were isolated by Ficoll-Histopaque density gradient centrifugation and then cryopreserved in liquid nitrogen vapor phase. Purity and quantity of every magnetically sorted T cell population were checked by analytical flow cytometry. Genomic DNA was isolated from every sorted fraction and measured by UV absorbance on a Nanodrop 2000c. This clone was counted a few times. There is no known antigen for this receptor. No base quality information exists; no much larger clone differs at one position. Using the deep immunoSEQ assay, multiplex PCR amplified TCR CDR3 regions from genomic DNA. Extracted genomic DNA from each cell subset was spread evenly across all wells of several immunoSEQ 96-well plates, with each plate serving as a replicate. For sorted subsets, each replicate PCR was loaded with around 200 ng genomic DNA, equivalent to some 27,000 T cell genomes. Purified libraries were quantified with a Qubit 3.0 fluorometer, sized on a Bioanalyzer 2100, and re-quantified with the KAPA Library Quantification kit. Every immunoSEQ 96-well plate was sequenced on a separate single-read 150-cycle Illumina NextSeq 550 flow cell. Processing in the source paper ran as follows. Because the immunoSEQ output included only junctional sequences and no quality scores, the filtering could not be the same as the filtering used for full-length reads. To assign V/J genes and CDR3, sequences were annotated against IMGT germline references using PyIR, a Python wrapper for IgBLAST v1.9. Reads were removed for weak V/J assignments (E-value above 1e-6), missing CDR3, stop codons, out-of-frame junctions, or ambiguous translated residues. V3J clonotypes were defined as sequences sharing an identical inferred V gene, J gene, and CDR3 amino acid sequence. To compute the percentage overlap between repertoires, the number of shared unique clonotypes was divided by the size of the smaller repertoire. RTK rarefaction, the Chao1 estimator, and Recon v2.1 estimates of unobserved clonotypes were used to assess repertoire richness. OLGA was used to compute generation probabilities for all TCRbeta clonotypes that the gDNA method yielded from a handful of donors. Sourced from immuneACCESS, this table was stored by TCRdb with only in-frame sequences that have V and J called. A share of the clones is absent; for the studies checked, an unresolved V gene accounts for under half, and the remainder has no known explanation. V, J and clone size were drawn from that table, and D and trimming were deduced from the DNA. This sample comprises 850,000 to 1,200,000 clones, about 75% of them detected only once. Approximately 1.5% of the sample goes to the ten largest clones.

Between the V and J ends, shortened by 2 bases and 5 bases respectively, the junction contains 10 bases. The germline V gene provides CDR1 MNHEY and CDR2 SVGAGI. The cysteine opens and the phenylalanine closes a CDR3 of 13 amino acids. Left in the record is the CDR3 DNA by itself, 39 bases read in frame from the first base. Sequences were obtained from memory CD4+ T cells sorted from blood. Read against the paper, the sample's cell subset or site label means: CD45RA-negative fraction. The chain couples TRBV6-5 to TRBJ2-7; the D gene is perhaps TRBD1, from 6 matching bases. The clonotype comes from a young man in good health. The CDR3 protein: CASSYGGVNEQYF. The nucleotides are TGTGCCAGCAGTTACGGGGGCGTGAACGAGCAGTACTTC.